Each of the 10 T cell receptor beta chains below was sequenced from the same sample in a study of cytomegalovirus exposure and HLA in healthy donors. Method: immunoSEQ multiplex PCR; TCRdb's copy keeps in-frame clones and lacks some. This table has approximately 150,000 clones, about 89% appearing once. The sample taken for sequencing was PBMCs. The source is a man younger than 35 in good health and CMV-seropositive.

This chain joins TRBV10-3 and TRBJ2-3, with 7 bases matching TRBD2. With 9 bases clipped from V and 1 base from J, the junction kept 13 bases outside the gene matches. The CDR3 loop spans 16 amino acids. Germline V gives CDR1 ENHRY, CDR2 SYGVKD. CDR3 region: CAIYGGGPGGTDTQYF. Written as DNA, the CDR3 is TGTGCCATTTATGGGGGAGGGCCGGGGGGCACAGATACGCAGTATTTT.

The chain joins TRBV28 to TRBJ2-7; TRBD2 agrees at 7 bases. V was pared by 2 bases and J by 3 bases, with 7 bases of the junction left unmatched. CDR3 length: 15 residues. Germline CDR1 and CDR2: MDHEN and SYDVKM. The CDR3 sequence: CASSLHGLADYEQYF. For the CDR3, the DNA is TGTGCCAGCAGTTTACACGGGCTAGCGGACTACGAGCAGTACTTC.

The chain has TRBV5-1 and TRBJ1-1; unclear D gene. The germline V gene has CDR1 SGHRS and CDR2 YFSETQ. The CDR3 runs 15 residues. V was shortened by 0 bases and J by 1 base, with 10 bases between the two germline ends. The CDR3 nucleotides are TGCGCCAGCAGCTTGGTAGGACGGGGGAACACTGAAGCTTTCTTT. Its translation is CASSLVGRGNTEAFF.

This rearrangement joins TRBV20-1 to TRBJ2-5; TRBD2 is a possible D gene (5 bases). Trimming shortened V by 5 bases and J by 7 bases, and 8 bases separated the two germline ends. CDR1 and CDR2 from the germline V gene are DFQATT and SNEGSKA (reference sequence). The CDR3 is 10 amino acids. CDR3 sequence: CSADYGTQYF. CDR3 DNA: TGCAGTGCTGACTATGGGACCCAGTACTTC.

V and J are TRBV7-9 and TRBJ2-2; 7 bases are a match to TRBD2. The CDR3 has 14 amino acids. CDR1 is SEHNR, CDR2 FQNEAQ, per germline (reference sequence). J lost 7 bases, V lost 8 bases, and 10 bases had no gene match. Here the CDR3 DNA reads TGTGCCAGCTATCGAGGGGCTAGCGGCGGGGAGCTGTTTTTT. Translating gives CASYRGASGGELFF.

A single count supports this clone. The chain has TRBV20-1 and TRBJ2-5; possible D gene TRBD1, 5 bases. Germline V gene sequence: CDR1 DFQATT, CDR2 SNEGSKA (reference sequence). The CDR3 runs to 11 residues. Trimming left V 2 bases short and J 9 bases short, with 10 bases between. DNA of the CDR3: TGCAGTGCTAGACAGGGTACGGCCCAGTACTTC. Amino acids: CSARQGTAQYF.

CDR3 in DNA: TGTGCCAGCAGCCCGACTAGACTTCGCACCTACGAGCAGTACTTC. Its translation: CASSPTRLRTYEQYF. The rearrangement uses TRBV6-6 and TRBJ2-7; possible D gene TRBD2, 6 bases. The CDR3 length is 15 residues. Germline CDR1 MNHNY, CDR2 SVGAGI (reference sequence). Trimming pared 6 bases from V and 2 bases from J, leaving 17 bases between.

The J gene is TRBJ2-7, the V gene TRBV5-1, with TRBD1 identical over 7 bases. V dropped 6 bases and J dropped 5; count of bases not matched to a gene: 8. CDR1 is SGHRS and CDR2 is YFSETQ in the germline V gene. CDR3 length: 13 residues. The CDR3 nucleotides are TGCGCCAGCAACAGGGGACAGCAAAACGAGCAGTACTTC. This sequence encodes CASNRGQQNEQYF. The entire variable domain, with the rest obtained from reference TRBV5-1 and TRBJ2-7, is as follows: KAGVTQTPRYLIKTRGQQVTLSCSPISGHRSVSWYQQTPGQGLQFLFEYFSETQRNKGNFPGRFSGRQFSNSRSEMNVSTLELGDSALYLCASNRGQQNEQYFGPGTRLTVT.

In DNA, the CDR3 is TGTGCCAGCAGCGAATCGACAGGGGGCTTTCGGGAAAAACTGTTTTTT. Amino acid sequence: CASSESTGGFREKLFF. V gene TRBV5-8 combines with J gene TRBJ1-4, with 10 bases fitting TRBD1. This CDR3 has 16 residues. Germline V gene data show CDR1 as SGHTS and CDR2 as YDEGEE. Trimming at V came to 4 bases and at J to 8 bases, leaving 11 bases not matched to a gene.

This clone was counted once. The chain links TRBV7-8 to TRBJ1-5; possible D gene TRBD1, 5 bases. The germline CDR1 and CDR2 sequences are SGHVS and FQNEAQ. With 1 base removed from V and 1 base from J, the gap between germline ends came to 11 bases. The CDR3 covers 16 residues. The CDR3 sequence: CASSLERTRSNQPQHF. CDR3 coding DNA: TGTGCCAGCAGCTTAGAGAGGACAAGAAGCAATCAGCCCCAGCATTTT.